This entry is about one T cell receptor (beta chain). Germline V gene data show CDR1 as LGHNA and CDR2 as YSLEER. J lost 3 bases, V lost 1 base, and 2 bases had no gene match. The CDR3 is 15 residues long. Per the study methods: Amplification of reference gene primers provided the estimated nucleated cell counts. Repertoires were generated with immunoSEQ multiplex PCR, while TCRdb's copy carries only in-frame clones and drops some. The V and J calls and clone size are taken from that table; D and trimming were inferred from the DNA. The sample has around 84,000 clones, about 73% seen once. This sample stems from a study of blood T cell repertoires in COVID-19. Study-level information: Sites across the United States, Italy and Spain contributed samples from acute and convalescent COVID-19. Nucleic acid was either cDNA or gDNA, and it came from T cells, B-cell-depleted T cells, or PBMCs.

V usage is TRBV4-3 and J usage is TRBJ1-2, with TRBD1 matching 10 bases. The sample was peripheral blood. This sequence originates from a man aged 50-59 years with active or convalescent COVID-19. The CDR3 here is CASSQAGTGDYGYTF. For the CDR3, the DNA is TGCGCCAGCAGCCAAGCCGGGACAGGGGACTATGGCTACACCTTC.